This T cell receptor (beta chain) comes out of a study of identical twins. TCRdb recomputed calls from the 5' RACE reads with MiXCR, one row per CDR3 protein. The table includes 640,000 or so distinct CDR3 sequences, around 5.7% detected once. Overall study findings and caveats: Insertions were reduced in abundant cord blood beta clonotypes but not in memory repertoires. Twins showed weaker excess sharing in their beta out-of-frame sequences.

This clonotype was picked up many times. The antigen remains unidentified. Input material: naive T cells sorted from blood. This receptor was taken from a man younger than 35 in good health.

Written as DNA, the CDR3 is TGCAGTGCTAGAGATTGGGGACTAGCTGCGGATACGCAGTATTTT. This sequence encodes CSARDWGLAADTQYF. The V call is TRBV20-1, the J call TRBJ2-3; 9 nucleotides align to TRBD2. Trimming took 0 bases from V and 6 from J; bases not matched to a gene: 7. The CDR3 has 15 residues. Per the germline V gene, CDR1 is DFQATT and CDR2 is SNEGSKA (reference sequence).